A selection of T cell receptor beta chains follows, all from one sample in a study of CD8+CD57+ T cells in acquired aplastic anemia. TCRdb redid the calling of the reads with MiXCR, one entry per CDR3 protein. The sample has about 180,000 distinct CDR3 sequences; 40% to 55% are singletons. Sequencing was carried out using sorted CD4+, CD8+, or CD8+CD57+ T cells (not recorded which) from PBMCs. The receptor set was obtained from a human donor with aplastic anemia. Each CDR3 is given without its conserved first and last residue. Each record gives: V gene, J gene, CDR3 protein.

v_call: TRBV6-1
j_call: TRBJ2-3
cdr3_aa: ASNLSGGGSY

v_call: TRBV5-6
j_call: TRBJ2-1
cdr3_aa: ASSLARKRTGSGEQL

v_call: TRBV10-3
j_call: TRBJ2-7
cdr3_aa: AISELGAYEQY

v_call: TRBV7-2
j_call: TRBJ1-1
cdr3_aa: ASSKSQGGTEAF

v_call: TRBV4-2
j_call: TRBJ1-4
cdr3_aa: ASSRDGINEKLF

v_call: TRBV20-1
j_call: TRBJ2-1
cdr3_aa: SASQTSGGLGF

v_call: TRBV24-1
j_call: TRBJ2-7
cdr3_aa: ATSRPGTREQY

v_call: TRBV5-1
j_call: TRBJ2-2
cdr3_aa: ASSWTGTDTGGLF

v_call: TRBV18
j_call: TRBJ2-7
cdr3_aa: ASSPPGQSYEQY

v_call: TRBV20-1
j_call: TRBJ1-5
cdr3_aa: SARGRDGQPQH

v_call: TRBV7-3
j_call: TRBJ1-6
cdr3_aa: ASQDQISSPLH

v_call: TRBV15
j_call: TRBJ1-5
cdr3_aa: ATSREGGNQPQH

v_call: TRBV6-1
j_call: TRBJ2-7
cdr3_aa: ASSDAIMGFYEQY

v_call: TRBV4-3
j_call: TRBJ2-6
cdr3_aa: ASSQDSPAGWTGANVLT

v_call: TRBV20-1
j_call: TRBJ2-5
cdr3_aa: SARDYRQVGETQY

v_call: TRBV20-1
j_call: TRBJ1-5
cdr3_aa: SARDQGWGQPQH

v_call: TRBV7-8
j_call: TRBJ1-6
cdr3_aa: ASSPRQGINSPLH

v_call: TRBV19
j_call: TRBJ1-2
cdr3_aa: ASTLWGGSNYGYT

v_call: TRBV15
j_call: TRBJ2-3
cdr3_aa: ATSRARGRAKYTTDTQY

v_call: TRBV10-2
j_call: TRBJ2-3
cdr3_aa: ASSEIWDTQY

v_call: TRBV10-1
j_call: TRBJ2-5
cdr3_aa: ASFIAEETQY

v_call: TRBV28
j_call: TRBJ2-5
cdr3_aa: ASKGTSGVQETQY

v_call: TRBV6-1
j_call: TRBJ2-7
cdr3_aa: ASSMGGDTHH

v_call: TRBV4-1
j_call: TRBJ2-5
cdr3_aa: ASSQTQGETQY

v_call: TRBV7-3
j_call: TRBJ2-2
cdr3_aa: ASSLRGDTGELF

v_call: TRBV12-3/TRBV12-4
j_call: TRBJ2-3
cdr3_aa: ASSIRTSGSTDTQY

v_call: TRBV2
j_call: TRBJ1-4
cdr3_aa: ASSIGTTEKLF

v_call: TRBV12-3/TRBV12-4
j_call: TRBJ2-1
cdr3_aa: ASSLARLAGGEQF

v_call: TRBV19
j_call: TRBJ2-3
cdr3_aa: ASNSPLGNTDTQY

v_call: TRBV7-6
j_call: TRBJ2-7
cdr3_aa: ASSSFRQSYEQY

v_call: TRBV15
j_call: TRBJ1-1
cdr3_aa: ATSRGQGSMNEAF

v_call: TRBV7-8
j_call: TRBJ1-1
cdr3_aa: ASRRLVGTEAF

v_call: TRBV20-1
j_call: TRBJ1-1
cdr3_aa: SARWGERAEAF

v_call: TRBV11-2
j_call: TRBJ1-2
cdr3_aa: ASSLVLVSANYGYT

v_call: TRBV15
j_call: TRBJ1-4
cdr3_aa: ATSRAPGGFEKLF

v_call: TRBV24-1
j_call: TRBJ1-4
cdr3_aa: ATSVHGRGKLL

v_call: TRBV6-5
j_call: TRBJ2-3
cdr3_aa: ASSYTRGVEGDTQY

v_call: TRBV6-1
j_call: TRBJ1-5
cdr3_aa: ASSARAPSNQPQH

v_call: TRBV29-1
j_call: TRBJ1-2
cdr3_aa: SVGQGADYGYT

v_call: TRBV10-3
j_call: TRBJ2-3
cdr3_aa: AITKGLAGATDTQY

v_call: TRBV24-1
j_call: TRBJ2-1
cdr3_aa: ATSDSTGDTNNEQF

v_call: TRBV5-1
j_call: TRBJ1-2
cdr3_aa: ASSYDRTNYGYT

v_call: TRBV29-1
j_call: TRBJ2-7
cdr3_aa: SVADSSLDEQY

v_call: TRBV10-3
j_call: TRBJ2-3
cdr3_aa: AISLGQAATDTQY

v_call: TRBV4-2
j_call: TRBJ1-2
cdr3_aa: ASSQPGTDNYGYT

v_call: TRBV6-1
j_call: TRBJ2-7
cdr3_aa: ASSEATGGQYEQY

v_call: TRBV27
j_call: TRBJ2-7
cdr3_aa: ASSLRGAYEQY

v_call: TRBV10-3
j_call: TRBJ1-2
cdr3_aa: AISAELANYGYT

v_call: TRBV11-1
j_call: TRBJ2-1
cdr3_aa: ASSYRPFPGQTISYNEQF